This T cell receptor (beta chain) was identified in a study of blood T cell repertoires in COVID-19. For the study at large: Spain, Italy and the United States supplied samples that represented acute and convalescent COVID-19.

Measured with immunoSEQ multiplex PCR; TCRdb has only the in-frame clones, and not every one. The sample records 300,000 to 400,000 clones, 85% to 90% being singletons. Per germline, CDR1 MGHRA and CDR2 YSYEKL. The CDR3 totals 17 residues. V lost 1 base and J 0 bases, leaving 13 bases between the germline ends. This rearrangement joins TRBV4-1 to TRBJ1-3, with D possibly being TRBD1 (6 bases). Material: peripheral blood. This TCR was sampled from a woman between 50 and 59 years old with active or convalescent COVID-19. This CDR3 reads CASSQAIQGFSGNTIYF. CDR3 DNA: TGCGCCAGCAGCCAAGCTATACAGGGATTCTCTGGAAACACCATATATTTT.